This section outlines one T cell receptor (beta chain) sequence together with its context. Its antigen is as yet unknown. This sample was included in a study of cytomegalovirus exposure and HLA in healthy donors. In the study overall: Earlier, some 180 million T cells were analyzed, and about 120 million unique TCR beta sequences were found among them.

It was with 60 Vbeta and 13 Jbeta primers that the PCR ran. The repertoire was sequenced with immunoSEQ multiplex PCR; TCRdb's copy has only in-frame clones and lacks some. The sample lists some 180,000 clones; approximately 80% were seen once. Findings of the study overall: Earlier analysis yielded a pattern in which most TCR beta V segments were productive about 90% or about 30% of the time. Among the sequence variants, a highly shared cluster was likely an artifact of sequencing.

The germline V gene encodes CDR1 SGHRS and CDR2 YFSETQ. Unmatched junction bases numbered 8, after V lost 5 bases and J lost 1 base. The CDR3 totals 15 residues. Sample: PBMCs. The chain couples TRBV5-1 to TRBJ2-7; TRBD1 matches 8 bases. The receptor was derived from a woman aged 25 to 39 in good health and CMV-seronegative. The CDR3: CASSADRTGSYEQYF. The CDR3, as DNA: TGCGCCAGCAGTGCGGACCGGACAGGGTCCTACGAGCAGTACTTC.